This T cell receptor (beta chain) was captured in a study of PD-L1 blockade in urothelial cancer. The CDR3 runs 19 residues. TCRdb's copy holds only in-frame clones and misses some; the assay was immunoSEQ multiplex PCR. The sample has about 82,000 clones; 90% are singletons. The source of this sequence is a man aged 55 to 70 with urothelial cancer. This sequence joins TRBV21-1 and TRBJ2-1; TRBD2 is the table's D call, not checked against the DNA. TRBV21-1 corresponds to a pseudogene. The sample was PBMCs, taken around atezolizumab (anti-PD-L1) treatment. CDR3 DNA sequence: TGTGCCAGCAGCAGATCCCCCTTTGGTAGTCGGCGGGGTGGGGATGAGCAGTTCTTC. Translation gives CASSRSPFGSRRGGDEQFF.